Each of the 19 T cell receptor beta chains below was sequenced from the same sample in a study of neoadjuvant anti-PD-1 for oral cavity cancer. Repertoires were generated with immunoSEQ multiplex PCR, while TCRdb's copy carries only in-frame clones and drops some. The top ten clones hold 7.8% of a sample with about 10,000 clones, around three fifths of them seen once. Regarding time point: after neoadjuvant nivolumab, at surgical resection. The specimen comprised tumor tissue, sampled after nivolumab (anti-PD-1) treatment. The origin of the receptors is a person between 40 and 85 years old with oral cavity squamous cell carcinoma.

This clone was seen a few times. The chain combines TRBV6-5 with TRBJ1-2, with TRBD1 as a possible D gene (5 bases). The CDR3 extends over 13 amino acids. With 6 bases removed from V and 3 bases from J, the gap between germline ends came to 11 bases. CDR1 and CDR2 from the germline V gene are MNHEY and SVGAGI. The DNA of the CDR3 is TGTGCCAGCAGGAGGGGAAGGGACTATGGCTACACCTTC. Translation gives CASRRGRDYGYTF.

The J gene is TRBJ1-4, the V gene TRBV18; 10 positions match TRBD1. CDR1 and CDR2 from the germline V gene are KGHSH and LQKENI. The J segment lost 4 bases and the V segment lost 7 bases, leaving 9 bases of the junction unmatched. This CDR3 comprises 16 residues. The CDR3 loop reads CASLLRTGGLNEKLFF. The DNA of the CDR3 is TGTGCCAGCTTACTACGGACAGGGGGACTTAATGAAAAACTGTTTTTT.

The chain employs TRBV29-1 and TRBJ1-2; TRBD1 might be the D (5 bases). The CDR3 contains 12 residues. Germline-derived CDR1 and CDR2 are SQVTM and ANQGSEA. Deletions cut 7 bases from V and 6 bases from J, with 15 bases between. The CDR3 DNA reads as TGCAGCGCCGAAAGGGGTACGGATGGCTACACCTTC. It codes for CSAERGTDGYTF.

This clone was seen a few times. J is TRBJ2-7 and V is TRBV30, with no clear D. V was pared by 2 bases and J by 5 bases, with 7 bases between. The CDR3 has 11 residues. The germline V gene encodes CDR1 GTSNPN and CDR2 SVGIG (reference sequence). The DNA for the CDR3 is TGTGCCTGGAGTCTGGCGGACGAGCAGTACTTC. Residues: CAWSLADEQYF. The whole variable domain, filled in from reference TRBV30 and TRBJ2-7, reads SQTIHQWPATLVQPVGSPLSLECTVEGTSNPNLYWYRQAAGRGLQLLFYSVGIGQISSEVPQNLSASRPQDRQFILSSKKLLLSDSGFYLCAWSLADEQYFGPGTRLTVT.

This clone appeared a few times. The gene calls are TRBV5-1 and TRBJ2-1; a weak D match, TRBD2 (5 bases). CDR3 length: 15 residues. Deletions cut 0 bases from V and 4 bases from J, with 11 bases between. Germline CDR1 is SGHRS and CDR2 is YFSETQ. The chain's CDR3 is CASSLAGEGYNEQFF. The CDR3 DNA is TGCGCCAGCAGCTTGGCCGGTGAGGGATACAATGAGCAGTTCTTC.

This chain uses TRBV7-9 with TRBJ2-7, with D possibly TRBD1 on 5 matching bases. V was clipped by 5 bases and J by 4 bases, with 18 bases between them. The germline CDR1 and CDR2 sequences are SEHNR and FQNEAQ (reference sequence). The CDR3 has 15 amino acids. The CDR3 sequence: CASSSTDSGLYEQYF. Here the CDR3 DNA reads TGTGCCAGCAGCAGCACCGACAGTGGGTTATACGAGCAGTACTTC.

V is TRBV5-6 and J is TRBJ1-4; D gene unclear. Trimming pared 3 bases from V and 8 bases from J, leaving 17 bases between. The V gene's germline CDR1 is SGHDT and CDR2 YYEEEE. The CDR3 is 15 amino acids. The CDR3: CASSSLPGSREKLFF. CDR3 DNA: TGTGCCAGCAGCTCTTTGCCTGGGTCGAGGGAAAAACTGTTTTTT.

This clone was observed a single time. V usage is TRBV27 and J usage is TRBJ2-1; maybe TRBD1 (5 bases). Germline assignment: CDR1 MNHEY and CDR2 SMNVEV (reference sequence). The CDR3 has 16 amino acids. V lost 3 bases, J lost 4 bases, and 16 bases lay in between. DNA for the CDR3: TGTGCCAGCAGTTTTTCGACAGCCAGGGCTTACAATGAGCAGTTCTTC. Encoded protein: CASSFSTARAYNEQFF.

In this sample, this clone turned up a few times. The chain employs TRBV5-6 and TRBJ2-7; 10 nucleotides align to TRBD1. This CDR3 comprises 14 residues. V lost 2 bases, J lost 6 bases, and 5 bases stayed unmatched. The germline V gene encodes CDR1 SGHDT and CDR2 YYEEEE. The CDR3: CASSFGDRGTEQYF. The CDR3 DNA reads TGTGCCAGCAGCTTTGGGGACAGGGGCACCGAGCAGTACTTC.

The chain joins TRBV4-2 to TRBJ2-7; D is possibly TRBD2 (6 bases). V lost 4 bases and J 0 bases, leaving 19 bases between the germline ends. The germline gives CDR1 LGHNA, CDR2 YNFKEQ. This CDR3 comprises 17 residues. DNA of the CDR3: TGTGCCAGCAGCCGGGGGACGGAGGGGTTGAGCTCCTACGAGCAGTACTTC. Amino acid sequence: CASSRGTEGLSSYEQYF.

The CDR3 DNA follows: TGTGCCAGCAGCAGTCTGGTGGGAGGGCTCGGAGGGGAGCTGTTTTTT. It yields the protein CASSSLVGGLGGELFF. V is TRBV11-2 and J is TRBJ2-2; TRBD2 matches at 7 bases. This CDR3 is 16 amino acids long. Trimming took 5 bases from V and 8 from J; bases not matched to a gene: 14. Germline lookup yields CDR1 SGHAT and CDR2 FQNNGV.

The chain couples TRBV12-5 to TRBJ2-5, with 7 bases aligning to TRBD2. Germline values: CDR1 LGHNT, CDR2 FRNRAP. This CDR3 comprises 13 residues. V lost 3 bases, J lost 3 bases, and 1 base stayed unmatched. CDR3 in DNA: TGTGCTAGTGGTTTCGCGGGAGAAGAGACCCAGTACTTC. Its translation: CASGFAGEETQYF.

The chain carries TRBV19 and TRBJ2-1; 9 bases are shared with TRBD2. This CDR3 contains 17 residues. V trimming: 4 bases; J trimming: 7 bases; junction bases outside the gene matches: 14. The germline CDR1 and CDR2 sequences are LNHDA and SQIVND (reference sequence). Here the CDR3 DNA reads TGTGCCAGTAGTAGGGGGACTAGCTGGGCCGGCAGGAATGAGCAGTTCTTC. Translation gives CASSRGTSWAGRNEQFF. The full variable domain, completed using reference TRBV19 and TRBJ2-1, is DGGITQSPKYLFRKEGQNVTLSCEQNLNHDAMYWYRQDPGQGLRLIYYSQIVNDFQKGDIAEGYSVSREKKESFPLTVTSAQKNPTAFYLCASSRGTSWAGRNEQFFGPGTRLTVL.

This chain links TRBV10-2 with TRBJ1-5; 9 positions agree with TRBD1. In germline, CDR1 is WSHSY, CDR2 SAAADI. The CDR3 runs to 13 residues. The J segment lost 6 bases and the V segment lost 7 bases, leaving 4 bases of the junction unmatched. The CDR3: CASKQGAVQPQHF. CDR3 DNA: TGCGCCAGCAAACAGGGGGCAGTTCAGCCCCAGCATTTT.

The genes are TRBV9 and TRBJ2-7; possibly TRBD2 for D (5 bases). The CDR3 has 14 amino acids. Germline CDR1 is SGDLS and CDR2 is YYNGEE. Trimming took off 0 bases at V and 3 bases at J, with 10 bases between the two ends. CDR3 bases: TGTGCCAGCAGCGTAGCGACCGGAGGCTACGAGCAGTACTTC. Amino acids: CASSVATGGYEQYF.

V is TRBV5-1 and J is TRBJ1-1, with D maybe TRBD1 (5 bases). In germline, CDR1 is SGHRS, CDR2 YFSETQ. The CDR3 sequence is 15 residues long. The ends were cut back, 3 bases at V and 4 bases at J, with 16 bases in the middle. The CDR3 region has the DNA TGCGCCAGCAGCTGGGCCCGGGCCCAGGGCACTGAAGCTTTCTTT. Its translation: CASSWARAQGTEAFF. The complete variable domain, with remaining parts taken from reference TRBV5-1 and TRBJ1-1, reads KAGVTQTPRYLIKTRGQQVTLSCSPISGHRSVSWYQQTPGQGLQFLFEYFSETQRNKGNFPGRFSGRQFSNSRSEMNVSTLELGDSALYLCASSWARAQGTEAFFGQGTRLTVV.

This clone is classed as medium-sized. The V gene is TRBV5-1, the J gene TRBJ2-5, with a possible D match to TRBD2 (6 bases). The CDR3 loop spans 12 amino acids. The V and J ends lost 6 bases and 0 bases respectively, with 6 bases between them. Looked up from germline, CDR1 is SGHRS and CDR2 is YFSETQ. CDR3: CASTSDQETQYF. The CDR3 DNA reads TGCGCCAGCACTAGCGACCAAGAGACCCAGTACTTC.

This clone showed up just a few times. The rearrangement joins TRBV5-1 to TRBJ2-2; 9 bases line up with TRBD1. Trimming cost V 2 bases and J 7 bases; bases outside gene matches: 6. CDR1 and CDR2 from the germline V gene are SGHRS and YFSETQ. CDR3 length equals 15 residues. CDR3 amino acids: CASSFTGGANGELFF. The CDR3 region has the DNA TGCGCCAGCAGCTTCACAGGGGGCGCGAACGGGGAGCTGTTTTTT. The entire variable domain, with the rest obtained from reference TRBV5-1 and TRBJ2-2, is as follows: KAGVTQTPRYLIKTRGQQVTLSCSPISGHRSVSWYQQTPGQGLQFLFEYFSETQRNKGNFPGRFSGRQFSNSRSEMNVSTLELGDSALYLCASSFTGGANGELFFGEGSRLTVL.

This clone has just one count. The chain employs TRBV19 and TRBJ2-4; D is perhaps TRBD2 (5 bases). This CDR3 is 14 amino acids long. Between the trimmed V and J ends, which lost 1 base and 5 bases, there was a span of 9 bases. Per germline, CDR1 LNHDA and CDR2 SQIVND (reference sequence). The CDR3 DNA follows: TGTGCCAGTAGTATAGCCGGGATCCAAAACATTCAGTACTTC. Residues: CASSIAGIQNIQYF.